These 12 T cell receptor beta chains came from one sample sequenced in a study of T cells in tuberculosis. Regarding time point: new active TB diagnosis, blood taken before or within 7 days of starting treatment. Clones were read by immunoSEQ multiplex PCR, and TCRdb kept only the in-frame ones, dropping some. The data show some 30,000 clones, with about 92% seen just once and 6.8% held by the top ten. The sequences come from PBMCs, collected at tuberculosis diagnosis. The receptors originated from an adult with tuberculosis.

The CDR3 DNA reads TGTGCAGCACGGGGACTAGCGGACACCGGGGAGCTGTTTTTT. Its translation is CAARGLADTGELFF. The chain carries TRBV2 and TRBJ2-2; 11 nucleotides align to TRBD2. Looked up from germline, CDR1 is SNHLY and CDR2 is FYNNEI. This CDR3 is built from 14 residues.

The CDR3 nucleotides are TGTGCCAGCAGCTTAGGCGGGAATGGGGCTCAGCCCCAGCATTTT. This gives the protein CASSLGGNGAQPQHF. This chain uses TRBV11-2 with TRBJ1-5, with a weak D call TRBD1 (5 bases). Between the trimmed V and J ends, which lost 1 base and 6 bases, there was a span of 13 bases. The CDR3 totals 15 residues. The germline V gene encodes CDR1 SGHAT and CDR2 FQNNGV.

The chain recombines TRBV10-2 with TRBJ1-1; possible D gene TRBD1, 5 bases. The CDR3 covers 14 residues. The V gene's germline CDR1 is WSHSY and CDR2 SAAADI. The V and J ends lost 3 bases and 2 bases respectively, with 10 bases between them. The CDR3 DNA reads TGCGCCAGCAGTGAACGACAGATAAACACTGAAGCTTTCTTT. It codes for CASSERQINTEAFF.

The chain recombines TRBV11-2 with TRBJ1-5, with D maybe TRBD1 (5 bases). CDR3 length: 14 residues. Trimming left V 0 bases short and J 4 bases short, with 7 bases between. In germline, CDR1 is SGHAT, CDR2 FQNNGV. The CDR3 is CASSLDSGNQPQHF. CDR3 DNA sequence: TGTGCCAGCAGCTTAGACTCAGGGAATCAGCCCCAGCATTTT.

About this clone itself: A read error may account for a junction end that differs from germline. This sequence joins TRBV7-3 and TRBJ1-2; TRBD1 aligns across 7 bases. The CDR3 is 15 residues long. Germline CDR1 SGHTA, CDR2 FQGTGA. CDR3 amino acids: CASSLNPGQNYGYTF. DNA of the CDR3: TGTGCCAGCAGTTTAAATCCGGGACAGAACTATGGCTACACCTTC.

CDR3 bases: TGTGCCAGCAGCTTGAAATGGGAGATTAACACTGAAGCTTTCTTT. This sequence encodes CASSLKWEINTEAFF. The genes are TRBV5-6 and TRBJ1-1; D unresolved. The germline V gene encodes CDR1 SGHDT and CDR2 YYEEEE. CDR3 length: 15 amino acids. Trimming left V 1 base short and J 2 bases short, with 12 bases between.

This chain links TRBV5-1 with TRBJ1-5; TRBD1 aligns across 7 bases. CDR1 SGHRS and CDR2 YFSETQ come from the germline V gene. Losses at the gene ends were 4 bases for V and 4 bases for J; bases not matched to a gene: 5. The CDR3 is 14 amino acids. CDR3 amino acids: CASSLGTANQPQHF. CDR3 nucleotide sequence: TGCGCCAGCAGCCTTGGGACAGCAAATCAGCCCCAGCATTTT.

This chain links TRBV7-9 with TRBJ2-1; maybe TRBD1 (7 bases). Germline-derived CDR1 and CDR2 are SEHNR and FQNEAQ (reference sequence). The CDR3 totals 16 residues. Deletions cut 2 bases from V and 5 bases from J, with 16 bases between. This chain's CDR3 is CASSLRPEGADNEQFF. CDR3 DNA sequence: TGTGCCAGCAGCTTAAGGCCGGAGGGGGCGGACAATGAGCAGTTCTTC.

The chain joins TRBV6-5 to TRBJ2-3; tentative D call: TRBD1 (6 bases). The CDR3 has 13 residues. Germline lookup yields CDR1 MNHEY and CDR2 SVGAGI. Trimming shortened V by 6 bases and J by 7 bases, and 14 bases separated the two germline ends. The DNA for the CDR3 is TGTGCCAGCAGGGACAGCTTCCCCTATACGCAGTATTTT. Translation: CASRDSFPYTQYF.

The genes are TRBV2 and TRBJ1-2, with 9 bases aligning to TRBD1. CDR3 length equals 18 residues. CDR1 is SNHLY, CDR2 FYNNEI, per germline. The V gene end was trimmed by 4 bases and the J gene end by 4 bases; junction bases not matched to a gene: 16. The CDR3 region has the DNA TGTGCCAGCAGTGGAGACACTAAAACAGGGGGCCTCGTCTATGGCTACACCTTC. Its translation is CASSGDTKTGGLVYGYTF.

This rearrangement joins TRBV5-1 to TRBJ2-1; possibly TRBD2 for D (6 bases). Germline CDR1 and CDR2: SGHRS and YFSETQ. V dropped 2 bases and J dropped 7 bases, with 13 bases sitting between them. This CDR3 comprises 14 residues. The CDR3 bases are TGCGCCAGCAGCTTTTCCCCAGGGAGGAATGAGCAGTTCTTC. Amino acids: CASSFSPGRNEQFF. Full variable domain (missing parts from reference TRBV5-1 and TRBJ2-1): KAGVTQTPRYLIKTRGQQVTLSCSPISGHRSVSWYQQTPGQGLQFLFEYFSETQRNKGNFPGRFSGRQFSNSRSEMNVSTLELGDSALYLCASSFSPGRNEQFFGPGTRLTVL.

The J gene is TRBJ1-2, the V gene TRBV5-4; a weak D match, TRBD1 (5 bases). The CDR3 runs 15 residues. The germline V and J ends were trimmed by 4 bases and 8 bases, with 21 bases remaining between them. Germline loops: CDR1 SGHNT, CDR2 YYREEE (reference sequence). The CDR3 DNA is TGTGCCAGCAGCCCAACGATTGGGTCGGGGGGAGGCTACACCTTC. Translating it yields CASSPTIGSGGGYTF.